This TCR beta chain was documented in a study of graft-versus-host responses after intestinal transplantation. The CDR3 contains 15 residues. Trimming took off 0 bases at V and 6 bases at J, with 12 bases between the two ends. Germline V gene data show CDR1 as SGHAT and CDR2 as FQNNGV. The repertoire was sequenced with immunoSEQ multiplex PCR; TCRdb's copy has only in-frame clones and lacks some. This repertoire shows tens of thousands of clones, approximately 90% found once; its top ten account for around 1.7%. In regard to this clone: What it binds is not known.

Sequenced material: unstimulated CD8+ T cells sorted from spleen or lymph node cells, taken before transplant. The chain has TRBV11-2 and TRBJ1-5; weak D call: TRBD1 (5 bases). The receptor was isolated from a human donor who was the organ donor for an intestinal transplant. Here the CDR3 reads CASSLDRAFGQPQHF. The CDR3 DNA follows: TGTGCCAGCAGCTTAGACAGGGCATTTGGTCAGCCCCAGCATTTT.